This T cell receptor beta chain was sequenced during a study of T-cell reconstitution after alpha-beta-depleted transplantation in children. The library targeted TCRbeta and was prepared with unique molecular identifiers. TCRdb itself ran the PCR reads through MiXCR, one entry per CDR3 protein. The table lists around 670,000 distinct CDR3 sequences, about an eighth of them singletons. This CDR3 spans 12 amino acids. Trimming cost V 2 bases and J 7 bases, with 6 bases left between them. This clonotype showed up many times. J is TRBJ1-5 and V is TRBV12-3 or TRBV12-4; D unclear. This TCR came from a girl aged 2-10 years with congenital amegakaryocytic thrombocytopenia, due to receive a stem cell transplant. The sample was PBMCs, taken before TCRalphabeta/CD19-depleted stem cell transplant. CDR3 nucleotides: TGTGCCAGCAGTTTAATAGCACAGCCCCAGCATTTT. It specifies CASSLIAQPQHF.